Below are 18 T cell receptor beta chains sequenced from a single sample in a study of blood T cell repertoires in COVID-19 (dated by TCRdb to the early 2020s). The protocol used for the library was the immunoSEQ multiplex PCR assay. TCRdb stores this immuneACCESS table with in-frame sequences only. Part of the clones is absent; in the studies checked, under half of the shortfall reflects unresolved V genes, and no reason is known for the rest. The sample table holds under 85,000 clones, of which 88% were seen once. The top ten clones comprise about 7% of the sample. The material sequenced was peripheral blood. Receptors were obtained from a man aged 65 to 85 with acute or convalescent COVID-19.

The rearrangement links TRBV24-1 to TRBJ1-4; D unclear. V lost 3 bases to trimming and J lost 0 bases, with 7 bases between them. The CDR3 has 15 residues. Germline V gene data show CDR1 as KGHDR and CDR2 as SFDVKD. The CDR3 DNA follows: TGTGCCACCAGTGATAACAGTGCAACTAATGAAAAACTGTTTTTT. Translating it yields CATSDNSATNEKLFF.

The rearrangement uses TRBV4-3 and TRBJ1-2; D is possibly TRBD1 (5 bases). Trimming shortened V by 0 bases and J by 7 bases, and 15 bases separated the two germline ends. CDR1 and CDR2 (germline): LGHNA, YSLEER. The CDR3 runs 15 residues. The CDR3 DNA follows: TGCGCCAGCAGCCAAGATGTGGCAGGGCGACCTGGCTACACCTTC. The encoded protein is CASSQDVAGRPGYTF.

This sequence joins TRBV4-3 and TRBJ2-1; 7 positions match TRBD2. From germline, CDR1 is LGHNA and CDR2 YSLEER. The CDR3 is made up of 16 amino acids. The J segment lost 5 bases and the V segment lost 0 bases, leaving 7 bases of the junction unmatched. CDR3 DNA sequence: TGCGCCAGCAGCCAAGATTGGGGACTACCCAACAATGAGCAGTTCTTC. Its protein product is CASSQDWGLPNNEQFF.

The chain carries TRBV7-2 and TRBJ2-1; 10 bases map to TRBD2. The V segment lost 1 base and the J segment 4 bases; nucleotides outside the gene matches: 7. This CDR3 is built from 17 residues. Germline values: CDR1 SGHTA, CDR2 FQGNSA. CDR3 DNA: TGTGCCAGCAGCTTAGGTGGTAGCGGGGGGTTATACAATGAGCAGTTCTTC. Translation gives CASSLGGSGGLYNEQFF.

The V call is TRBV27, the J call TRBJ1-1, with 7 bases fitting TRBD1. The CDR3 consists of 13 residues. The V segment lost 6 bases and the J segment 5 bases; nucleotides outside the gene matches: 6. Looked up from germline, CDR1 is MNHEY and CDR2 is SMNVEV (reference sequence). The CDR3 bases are TGTGCCAGCAGGCAGACAGGGTGGACTGAAGCTTTCTTT. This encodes CASRQTGWTEAFF.

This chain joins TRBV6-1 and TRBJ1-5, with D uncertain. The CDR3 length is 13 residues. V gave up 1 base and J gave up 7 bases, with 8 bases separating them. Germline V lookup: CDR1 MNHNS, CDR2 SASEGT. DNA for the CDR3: TGTGCCAGCAGTGAAGGGGAGGAACAGCCCCAGCATTTT. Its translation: CASSEGEEQPQHF.

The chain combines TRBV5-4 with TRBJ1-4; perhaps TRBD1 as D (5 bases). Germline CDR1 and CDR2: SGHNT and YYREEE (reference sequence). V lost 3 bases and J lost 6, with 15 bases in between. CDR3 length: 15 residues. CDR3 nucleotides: TGTGCCAGCAGCTCCGCGGGGCTTCGAGATGAAAAACTGTTTTTT. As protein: CASSSAGLRDEKLFF.

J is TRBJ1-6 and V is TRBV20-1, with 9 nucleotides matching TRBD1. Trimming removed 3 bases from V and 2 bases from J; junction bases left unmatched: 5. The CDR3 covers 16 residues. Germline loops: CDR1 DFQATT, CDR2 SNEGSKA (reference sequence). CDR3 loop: CSASYRGRPYNSPLHF. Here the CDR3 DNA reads TGCAGTGCTAGTTACAGGGGGCGCCCCTATAATTCACCCCTCCACTTT.

CDR3 in amino acids: CASSLYQYGTSTDTQYF. The DNA of the CDR3 is TGTGCCAGCTCACTCTATCAGTACGGGACTAGCACAGATACGCAGTATTTT. The V call is TRBV18, the J call TRBJ2-3; perhaps TRBD2 as D (6 bases). The V end was cut by 4 bases, the J end by 0 bases, with 17 bases between. Germline values: CDR1 KGHSH, CDR2 LQKENI. This CDR3 contains 17 residues.

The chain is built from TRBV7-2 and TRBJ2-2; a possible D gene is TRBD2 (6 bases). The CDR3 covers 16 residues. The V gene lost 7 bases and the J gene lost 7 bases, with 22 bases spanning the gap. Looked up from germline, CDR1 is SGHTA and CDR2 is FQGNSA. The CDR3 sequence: CASTASPGGVGGELFF. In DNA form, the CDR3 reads TGTGCCAGCACCGCTAGCCCCGGAGGGGTTGGCGGGGAGCTGTTTTTT.

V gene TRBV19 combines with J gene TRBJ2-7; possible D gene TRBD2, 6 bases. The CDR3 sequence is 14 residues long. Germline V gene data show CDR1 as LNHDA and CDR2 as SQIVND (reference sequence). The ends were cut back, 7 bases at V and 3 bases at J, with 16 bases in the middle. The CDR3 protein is CASMGDSSGYEQYF. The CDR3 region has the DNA TGTGCCAGTATGGGGGACTCCTCGGGCTACGAGCAGTACTTC.

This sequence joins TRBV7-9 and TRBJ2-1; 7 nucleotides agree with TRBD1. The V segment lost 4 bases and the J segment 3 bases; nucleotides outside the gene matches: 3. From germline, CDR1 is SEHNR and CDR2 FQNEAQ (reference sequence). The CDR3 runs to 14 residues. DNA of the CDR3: TGTGCCAGCAGCTCGACAGGGTTCTACAATGAGCAGTTCTTC. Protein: CASSSTGFYNEQFF. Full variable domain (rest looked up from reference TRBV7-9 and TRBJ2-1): DTGVSQNPRHKITKRGQNVTFRCDPISEHNRLYWYRQTLGQGPEFLTYFQNEAQLEKSRLLSDRFSAERPKGSFSTLEIQRTEQGDSAMYLCASSSTGFYNEQFFGPGTRLTVL.

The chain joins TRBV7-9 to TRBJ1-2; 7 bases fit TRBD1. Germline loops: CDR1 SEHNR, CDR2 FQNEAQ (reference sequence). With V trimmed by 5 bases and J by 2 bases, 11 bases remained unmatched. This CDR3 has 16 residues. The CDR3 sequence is CASSRTMTGKNYGYTF. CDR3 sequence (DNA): TGTGCCAGCAGCCGGACAATGACAGGGAAAAACTATGGCTACACCTTC.

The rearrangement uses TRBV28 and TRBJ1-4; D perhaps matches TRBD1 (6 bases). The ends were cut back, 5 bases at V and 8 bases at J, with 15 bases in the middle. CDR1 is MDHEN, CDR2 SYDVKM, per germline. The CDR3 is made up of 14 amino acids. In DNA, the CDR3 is TGTGCCAGCAGTAACAGGGACCATGGGGAAAAACTGTTTTTT. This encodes CASSNRDHGEKLFF.

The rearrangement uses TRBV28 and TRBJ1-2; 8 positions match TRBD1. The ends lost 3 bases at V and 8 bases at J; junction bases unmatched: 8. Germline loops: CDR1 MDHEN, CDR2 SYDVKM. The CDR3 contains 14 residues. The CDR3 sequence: CASSFLGQAGGYTF. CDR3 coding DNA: TGTGCCAGCAGTTTCTTGGGACAGGCAGGGGGCTACACCTTC.

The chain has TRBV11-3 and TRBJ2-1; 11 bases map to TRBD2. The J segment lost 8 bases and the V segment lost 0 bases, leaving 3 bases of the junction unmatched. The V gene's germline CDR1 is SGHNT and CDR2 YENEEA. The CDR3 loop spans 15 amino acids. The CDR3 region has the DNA TGTGCCAGCAGCTTAGATAGCGGGAGGGCCGATGAGCAGTTCTTC. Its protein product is CASSLDSGRADEQFF.

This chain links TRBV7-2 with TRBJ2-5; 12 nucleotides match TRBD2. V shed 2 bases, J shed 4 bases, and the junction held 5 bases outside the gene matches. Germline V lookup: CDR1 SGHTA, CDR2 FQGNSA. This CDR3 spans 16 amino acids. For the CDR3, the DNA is TGTGCCAGCAGCTTACCTAGCGGGGGGGCAGGAGAGACCCAGTACTTC. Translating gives CASSLPSGGAGETQYF.

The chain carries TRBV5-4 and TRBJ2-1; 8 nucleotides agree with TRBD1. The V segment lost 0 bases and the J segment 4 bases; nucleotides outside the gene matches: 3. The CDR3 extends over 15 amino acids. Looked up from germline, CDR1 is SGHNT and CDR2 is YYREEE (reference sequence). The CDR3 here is CASSLAGGRYNEQFF. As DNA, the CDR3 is TGTGCCAGCAGCTTGGCAGGGGGCCGATACAATGAGCAGTTCTTC.